Following are 21 T cell receptor beta chains from one sample sequenced in a study of T cell changes during pregnancy in multiple sclerosis. Sequencing used immunoSEQ multiplex PCR; TCRdb keeps in-frame clones, though not all of them. The repertoire includes roughly 29,000 clones, approximately 90% of them detected once, and approximately 6% sits in the top ten. The starting material was CD8+ T cells from peripheral blood mononuclear cells, obtained before pregnancy. These receptors all stem from a female donor with multiple sclerosis, enrolled in a pregnancy study.

This sequence joins TRBV19 and TRBJ2-7; TRBD2 matches 8 bases. CDR1 is LNHDA, CDR2 SQIVND, per germline (reference sequence). There are 15 residues in the CDR3. The junction had 12 bases not matched to a gene; V was cut back by 4 bases and J by 7 bases. CDR3 in DNA: TGTGCCAGTAGTACTTTAGCGGGATCAACAGGAGAGCAGTACTTC. This codes for CASSTLAGSTGEQYF.

The V gene is TRBV11-1, the J gene TRBJ2-7; no clear D. V was cut by 2 bases and J by 5 bases, with 22 bases left in between. Germline V gene lookup returns CDR1 SGHAT and CDR2 FQDESV (reference sequence). The CDR3 length is 17 residues. The CDR3 DNA sequence: TGTGCCAGCAGCTTAAACGTGGGCTGGCAGGCCCCGGACGAGCAGTACTTC. Residues: CASSLNVGWQAPDEQYF.

The chain links TRBV4-1 to TRBJ1-3; unclear D gene. V lost 0 bases and J 0 bases, leaving 21 bases between the germline ends. The CDR3 length is 20 residues. Germline V lookup: CDR1 MGHRA, CDR2 YSYEKL. The CDR3 protein is CASSQDLASGGRISGNTIYF. The CDR3, as DNA: TGCGCCAGCAGCCAAGATCTAGCCTCAGGAGGACGAATCTCTGGAAACACCATATATTTT.

CDR3 sequence: CASSQERVAGANVLTF. The CDR3, as DNA: TGCGCCAGCAGCCAAGAACGAGTGGCTGGGGCCAACGTCCTGACTTTC. The rearrangement joins TRBV4-1 to TRBJ2-6; D gene ambiguous. CDR3 length: 16 residues. CDR1 and CDR2 from the germline V gene are MGHRA and YSYEKL. V was pared by 0 bases and J by 2 bases, with 8 bases between.

The chain couples TRBV7-6 to TRBJ2-3; 12 nucleotides line up with TRBD2. The CDR3 spans 17 residues. Germline V lookup: CDR1 SGHVS, CDR2 FNYEAQ. Trimming at V came to 4 bases and at J to 4 bases, leaving 9 bases not matched to a gene. The CDR3 nucleotides are TGTGCCAGCAGCTCCCACCCTAGCGGGGGGGCTTCAGATACGCAGTATTTT. It encodes CASSSHPSGGASDTQYF.

This chain links TRBV4-3 with TRBJ2-7, with D perhaps TRBD2 (6 bases). V was clipped by 4 bases and J by 6 bases, with 13 bases between them. Germline CDR1 and CDR2: LGHNA and YSLEER. The length of the CDR3 is 13 residues. The CDR3 loop reads CASSPGRGGEQYF. The CDR3 region has the DNA TGCGCCAGCAGCCCCGGGCGGGGAGGCGAGCAGTACTTC.

This sequence joins TRBV18 and TRBJ2-7, with D possibly being TRBD1 (6 bases). V was shortened by 4 bases and J by 2 bases, with 12 bases between the two germline ends. The CDR3 is 14 amino acids. In germline, CDR1 is KGHSH, CDR2 LQKENI. The CDR3 coding sequence is TGTGCCAGCTCACGCCTCCGGACAGCCTACGAGCAGTACTTC. This codes for CASSRLRTAYEQYF. Full variable domain (rest looked up from reference TRBV18 and TRBJ2-7): NAGVMQNPRHLVRRRGQEARLRCSPMKGHSHVYWYRQLPEEGLKFMVYLQKENIIDESGMPKERFSAEFPKEGPSILRIQQVVRGDSAAYFCASSRLRTAYEQYFGPGTRLTVT.

V usage is TRBV5-5 and J usage is TRBJ2-7, with TRBD1 identical over 9 bases. The germline CDR1 and CDR2 sequences are SGHKS and YYEKEE (reference sequence). The CDR3 is made up of 16 amino acids. The ends lost 3 bases at V and 2 bases at J; junction bases unmatched: 9. CDR3 bases: TGTGCCAGCAGCTGGGGTTTGGACAGGGGTGCCTACGAGCAGTACTTC. Its protein is CASSWGLDRGAYEQYF.

The V gene is TRBV5-1, the J gene TRBJ2-1, with 14 nucleotides matching TRBD2. Trimming removed 4 bases from V and 8 bases from J; junction bases left unmatched: 2. From germline, CDR1 is SGHRS and CDR2 YFSETQ. This CDR3 contains 14 residues. CDR3 loop: CASSLGLAGDEQFF. In DNA, the CDR3 is TGCGCCAGCAGCCTGGGACTAGCGGGAGATGAGCAGTTCTTC.

The rearrangement joins TRBV4-2 to TRBJ2-1; D gene unclear. Trimming removed 3 bases at V and 4 bases at J, with 16 bases between. This CDR3 has 16 residues. The germline CDR1 and CDR2 sequences are LGHNA and YNFKEQ. In DNA, the CDR3 is TGTGCCAGCAGCCATCATCCGGTTGGAGAGTACAATGAGCAGTTCTTC. This sequence encodes CASSHHPVGEYNEQFF.

The V gene is TRBV2, the J gene TRBJ1-3; perhaps TRBD1 as D (5 bases). In germline, CDR1 is SNHLY, CDR2 FYNNEI. This CDR3 contains 16 residues. V was clipped by 4 bases and J by 4 bases, with 17 bases between them. CDR3 bases: TGTGCCAGCAGTGTACAGGCCCACGTCCCGGGAAACACCATATATTTT. This gives the protein CASSVQAHVPGNTIYF.

CDR3 protein: CASVGRNNYGYTF. The CDR3 nucleotides read TGTGCCAGCGTGGGCAGAAACAACTATGGCTACACCTTC. V usage is TRBV6-5 and J usage is TRBJ1-2; D unresolved. This CDR3 comprises 13 residues. Trimming removed 8 bases from V and 2 bases from J, with 12 bases in between. The germline V gene has CDR1 MNHEY and CDR2 SVGAGI.

This chain joins TRBV21-1 and TRBJ1-1; TRBD1, the table's D call, was not compared with the DNA. TRBV21-1 is deemed a pseudogene. This CDR3 contains 16 residues. CDR3 sequence reads: CASSWAPATMNTEAFF. The CDR3 DNA is TGTGCCAGCAGCTGGGCCCCAGCCACGATGAACACTGAAGCTTTCTTT.

V and J are TRBV7-2 and TRBJ2-2, with 7 bases matching TRBD2. Trimming cost V 2 bases and J 7 bases; bases outside gene matches: 4. The CDR3 has 14 amino acids. Germline V lookup: CDR1 SGHTA, CDR2 FQGNSA. The CDR3 loop is CASSLIAGFGELFF. As DNA, the CDR3 is TGTGCCAGCAGCTTAATAGCGGGCTTCGGGGAGCTGTTTTTT.

V gene TRBV7-6 combines with J gene TRBJ1-2; 8 bases fit TRBD1. CDR1 and CDR2 (germline): SGHVS, FNYEAQ. Trimming cost V 4 bases and J 7 bases; bases outside gene matches: 2. The CDR3 has 12 residues. In DNA form, the CDR3 reads TGTGCCAGCAGCTCGGACAGGGTTGGCTACACCTTC. This gives the protein CASSSDRVGYTF.

V gene TRBV12-5 combines with J gene TRBJ1-4; the D gene is possibly TRBD1 (6 bases). The CDR3 consists of 12 residues. CDR1 and CDR2 from the germline V gene are LGHNT and FRNRAP. V was pared by 2 bases and J by 12 bases, with 10 bases between. This CDR3 is CASGLNRVELFF. CDR3 nucleotide sequence: TGTGCTAGTGGTTTGAACAGGGTAGAACTGTTTTTT.

The chain employs TRBV11-3 and TRBJ2-1, with 7 bases identical to TRBD2. Germline values: CDR1 SGHNT, CDR2 YENEEA. Trimming removed 3 bases from V and 0 bases from J; junction bases left unmatched: 5. The CDR3 length is 16 residues. This chain's CDR3 is CASSFGLAASYNEQFF. The CDR3 region has the DNA TGTGCCAGCAGCTTCGGGCTAGCGGCCTCCTACAATGAGCAGTTCTTC.

The chain couples TRBV14 to TRBJ2-7; D is undetermined. The germline CDR1 and CDR2 sequences are SGHDN and FVKESK. The CDR3 is 12 residues long. Trimming left V 0 bases short and J 3 bases short, with 3 bases between. The CDR3 region is CASSQDGYEQYF. The CDR3 bases are TGTGCCAGCAGCCAAGACGGCTACGAGCAGTACTTC.

The rearrangement links TRBV7-6 to TRBJ2-2; 8 bases are shared with TRBD2. Looked up from germline, CDR1 is SGHVS and CDR2 is FNYEAQ. The CDR3 loop spans 14 amino acids. V dropped 3 bases and J dropped 7; count of bases not matched to a gene: 4. CDR3: CASSFGGANGELFF. The CDR3 region has the DNA TGTGCCAGCAGCTTCGGGGGGGCCAACGGGGAGCTGTTTTTT.

J is TRBJ2-4 and V is TRBV10-1; possibly TRBD1 for D (6 bases). CDR1 WNHNN and CDR2 SYGVQD come from the germline V gene (reference sequence). V lost 2 bases and J 7 bases, leaving 9 bases between the germline ends. CDR3 length: 13 amino acids. CDR3 in DNA: TGCGCCAGCAGTGAGGGGCAGGGGAACATTCAGTACTTC. It encodes CASSEGQGNIQYF.

The chain has TRBV19 and TRBJ2-1, with 10 nucleotides matching TRBD2. Per the germline V gene, CDR1 is LNHDA and CDR2 is SQIVND (reference sequence). The length of the CDR3 is 15 residues. V shed 7 bases, J shed 2 bases, and the junction held 5 bases outside the gene matches. CDR3 loop: CASTVGLAPYNEQFF. CDR3 bases: TGTGCCAGTACCGTGGGACTAGCGCCCTACAATGAGCAGTTCTTC.